Listed below are T cell receptor beta chains from one sample, sequenced in a study of tumor and adjacent non-tumor tissue in lung cancer. TCRdb reprocessed the multiplex PCR reads via MiXCR and lists one record per CDR3 protein. The repertoire holds some 80,000 distinct CDR3 sequences, more than 65% seen once, with approximately 40% in the top ten. Source material: distant non-tumor lung tissue. Receptor source: a man aged 70-80 years with non-small cell lung cancer. The CDR3 runs from the conserved cysteine through the conserved F or W. A D gene is named only where the DNA matches it firmly. The listing skips clone size in some rows; elsewhere it reads once, few, many or a size class.

j_gene | abundance | d_gene | v_gene | CDR3nt | CDR3aa
TRBJ2-7 | . | TRBD1 | TRBV6-5 | TGTGCCAGCAGTCCGATGGGACAGGGGGCAAACTACAAGCAATACTTC | CASSPMGQGANYKQYF
TRBJ2-2 | . | . | TRBV11-1 | TGTGCCAGCAGCTTGACTTGGAACACCGTGGAACTGTTTTTT | CASSLTWNTVELFF
TRBJ2-3 | . | . | TRBV5-1 | TGCGCCAGCAGCTCCTTAGCTGGAGAAACAGATACGCAGTATTTT | CASSSLAGETDTQYF
TRBJ2-7 | once | . | TRBV12-3/TRBV12-4 | TGTGCCAGCATCCCCCACACGGCCAGGGACTACGAGCAGTACTTC | CASIPHTARDYEQYF
TRBJ1-2 | . | . | TRBV11-3 | TGTGCCTGCAGCCACCCAGACAGGCTGGGGGGCTACACCTTC | CACSHPDRLGGYTF
TRBJ1-4 | . | TRBD1 | TRBV5-8 | TGTGCCAGCAGCTTTGCGGGACAGGGGGCAACTAATGAAACACTGTTTTTT | CASSFAGQGATNETLFF
TRBJ1-4 | . | . | TRBV4-1 | TGCGCCAGCAGTCCGCCTAAGAGGGGCGATGAAAAACTGTTTTTT | CASSPPKRGDEKLFF
TRBJ2-7 | . | . | TRBV4-1 | TGCGCCAGCAGCCGGACACTAACTGGAGAGGTGGACGAGCAGTACTTC | CASSRTLTGEVDEQYF
TRBJ1-4 | . | . | TRBV6-5 | TGTGCCAGCATTTACTCGTCTGCGACCGTAGGGGAAAAACTGTTCTTT | CASIYSSATVGEKLFF
TRBJ2-5 | . | TRBD2 | TRBV29-1 | TGCGGCGTTGAATTCTATTGGAATAGCGGGGGGAAACAAGAGACCCAGTATTTC | CGVEFYWNSGGKQETQYF
TRBJ2-1 | . | . | TRBV10-2 | TGCGCCAGCTACTCCACGGCTACCGGGAGACATGAGCAGTCTTTC | CASYSTATGRHEQSF
TRBJ1-6 | . | . | TRBV6-5 | TGTGCCAACAGTAATGCCGGGACGGAGGTTTATTCACCCCTCCACTTT | CANSNAGTEVYSPLHF
TRBJ1-2 | . | TRBD1 | TRBV4-1 | TGCGCCAGCAGATCCGGGACAGGTAACTATGGCTACACCTTC | CASRSGTGNYGYTF
TRBJ2-1 | . | TRBD1 | TRBV11-3 | TGTGCCAGCAGTAACATACGAGGGACAGAATACAATGAGCAGTTCTTC | CASSNIRGTEYNEQFF
TRBJ2-1 | . | . | TRBV6-5 | . | CASILDRGSYNEQLF
TRBJ1-2 | . | . | TRBV6-1 | TGTACCAGCACCGCCCGGGACATGAACAGTGGTGGCTACACCTTC | CTSTARDMNSGGYTF
TRBJ2-6 | . | TRBD2 | TRBV10-3 | TGTGCCATCAGTGAATATGGGACTAGCGGGAGGGACTCTGGGGCCAACATCCTGACTTTC | CAISEYGTSGRDSGANILTF
TRBJ2-7 | . | TRBD2 | TRBV10-2 | TGCGCCAACAGTAAATTGAGCGGGAGATGGGAGCAGTACTTC | CANSKLSGRWEQYF
TRBJ2-1 | . | TRBD1 | TRBV29-1 | TGCAGCGTTGAGTGGGACAGGGTCTACAATGAGCAGTTCTTC | CSVEWDRVYNEQFF
TRBJ2-3 | many | . | TRBV6-2/TRBV6-3 | TGTGCCAGCAGTCTGGGAGCCTTTTCTAGCACAGATACGCAGTATTTT | CASSLGAFSSTDTQYF
TRBJ2-7 | . | . | TRBV11-3 | TGTGCCAGCAGCGTTGACTCGGCAGGTACTCCCTACGAGCAGTACTTC | CASSVDSAGTPYEQYF
TRBJ2-2 | . | . | TRBV6-2/TRBV6-3 | TGTGTCAGCATCGGAGAGGGCAAGGAGCTGTTTTTT | CVSIGEGKELFF